The 16 T cell receptor beta chains below come from one sample, sequenced in a study of CD8 T cells in Susac syndrome. The RNA, about 0.45 to 1 ug, was put through reverse transcription using random hexamers. TCRdb re-derived calls from the immunoSEQ multiplex PCR reads in MiXCR, one entry per CDR3 protein. The sample contains 250,000 to 350,000 distinct CDR3 sequences, about 92% of which appear only once. Material for sequencing was CD4+ T cells from PBMCs. The receptors come from a human donor with multiple sclerosis.

As for this clonotype: An end of the junction differs from the germline gene, which may be a read error. The chain couples TRBV7-7 to TRBJ2-3, with 11 bases aligning to TRBD2. Germline lookup yields CDR1 SSHAT and CDR2 FNYEAQ (reference sequence). The CDR3 consists of 17 residues. The CDR3 DNA is TGTGCTAGCAGCCCTCTAGCGGGGGGTCCTAGCACAGATACGCAGTATTTT. Translation gives CASSPLAGGPSTDTQYF.

V is TRBV29-1 and J is TRBJ2-7, with D possibly being TRBD1 or TRBD2 (5 bases each). The CDR3 has 12 residues. From germline, CDR1 is SQVTM and CDR2 ANQGSEA. Trimming cost V 6 bases and J 6 bases, with 15 bases left between them. CDR3 bases: TGCAGCGTCCGCAGGGACCCTCGCGAGCAGTACTTC. As protein: CSVRRDPREQYF.

This chain links TRBV9 with TRBJ2-3, with no clear D. This CDR3 is 15 amino acids long. CDR1 and CDR2 from the germline V gene are SGDLS and YYNGEE. The V and J ends lost 2 bases and 3 bases respectively, with 13 bases between them. CDR3 bases: TGTGCCAGCAGCGTGACCCCACAGAAAACAGATACGCAGTATTTT. Amino acid sequence: CASSVTPQKTDTQYF.

V and J are TRBV7-2 and TRBJ2-3; D is uncertain. The germline V and J ends were trimmed by 1 base and 8 bases, with 10 bases remaining between them. Germline CDR1 reads SGHTA; CDR2 reads FQGNSA. The CDR3 has 13 amino acids. CDR3 residues: CASSLEAAGTQYF. DNA for the CDR3: TGTGCCAGCAGCTTAGAGGCGGCAGGTACGCAGTATTTT.

The V call is TRBV4-2, the J call TRBJ2-5; TRBD2 is a possible D gene (6 bases). The germline V gene has CDR1 LGHNA and CDR2 YNFKEQ. V lost 1 base and J lost 3, with 6 bases in between. This CDR3 is built from 13 residues. In DNA, the CDR3 is TGTGCCAGCAGCCAAGGGAGGGAAGAGACCCAGTACTTC. This encodes CASSQGREETQYF.

The chain combines TRBV7-9 with TRBJ1-2; D might be TRBD1 (5 bases). The V and J ends lost 5 bases and 4 bases respectively, with 17 bases between them. The CDR3 runs to 15 residues. Germline V gene sequence: CDR1 SEHNR, CDR2 FQNEAQ (reference sequence). The CDR3 coding sequence is TGTGCCAGCAGCACCCGGGGGGGAGGTACCTATGGCTACACCTTC. It yields the protein CASSTRGGGTYGYTF.

This chain connects TRBV6-6 to TRBJ2-3; 7 bases are shared with TRBD2. The length of the CDR3 is 14 residues. Germline V gene data show CDR1 as MNHNY and CDR2 as SVGAGI (reference sequence). V gave up 6 bases and J gave up 2 bases; unmatched junction bases: 5. DNA of the CDR3: TGTGCCAGCAGGTCTAGCGGCTCCACAGATACGCAGTATTTT. Its translation is CASRSSGSTDTQYF.

V usage is TRBV23-1 and J usage is TRBJ1-2; tentatively, D is TRBD1 (5 bases). TRBV23-1 is flagged as an ORF with uncertain function. Deletions cut 0 bases from V and 4 bases from J, with 12 bases between. The CDR3 extends over 15 amino acids. The CDR3 DNA is TGCGCCAGCAGTCAATCAGGCAGGGTCGTCTATGGCTACACCTTC. This encodes CASSQSGRVVYGYTF.

The rearrangement uses TRBV6-6 and TRBJ2-1, with a possible D match to TRBD2 (5 bases). The V end was cut by 0 bases, the J end by 5 bases, with 5 bases between. This CDR3 region has 13 residues. Looked up from germline, CDR1 is MNHNY and CDR2 is SVGAGI (reference sequence). The CDR3 is CASSYSRDNEQFF. The CDR3 DNA is TGTGCCAGCAGTTACTCGCGGGACAATGAGCAGTTCTTC.

This clonotype was picked up a small number of times. The J gene is TRBJ2-5, the V gene TRBV30; unclear D gene. The CDR3 spans 10 residues. V dropped 1 base and J dropped 4 bases, with 1 base sitting between them. In germline, CDR1 is GTSNPN, CDR2 SVGIG (reference sequence). As DNA, the CDR3 is TGTGCCTGGAGTGGAGAGACCCAGTACTTC. Translated: CAWSGETQYF. Full variable domain (missing parts from reference TRBV30 and TRBJ2-5): SQTIHQWPATLVQPVGSPLSLECTVEGTSNPNLYWYRQAAGRGLQLLFYSVGIGQISSEVPQNLSASRPQDRQFILSSKKLLLSDSGFYLCAWSGETQYFGPGTRLLVL.

CDR3 residues: CASSYRPAYEQYF. Here the CDR3 DNA reads TGTGCCAGCAGTTACCGGCCAGCCTACGAGCAGTACTTC. The V and J genes are TRBV6-5 and TRBJ2-7, with D unresolved. The V end was cut by 2 bases, the J end by 2 bases, with 7 bases between. CDR1 is MNHEY and CDR2 is SVGAGI in the germline V gene. This CDR3 region has 13 residues.

CDR3 region: CAWSPSNYGYTF. The DNA for the CDR3 is TGTGCCTGGAGTCCATCAAACTATGGCTACACCTTC. The chain joins TRBV30 to TRBJ1-2, with unresolved D. V was shortened by 2 bases and J by 2 bases, with 6 bases between the two germline ends. CDR1 and CDR2 from the germline V gene are GTSNPN and SVGIG (reference sequence). This CDR3 region has 12 residues.

Remarks on this clonotype: An end of the junction does not agree with germline; a read error may underlie this. The chain recombines TRBV20-1 with TRBJ2-1; the D is unclear. The CDR3 is 12 amino acids. The germline CDR1 and CDR2 sequences are DFQATT and SNEGSKA (reference sequence). CDR3 sequence reads: CSARDTRQIEAF. CDR3 nucleotides: TGCAGTGCTAGAGATACACGGCAGATAGAAGCCTTC.

The rearrangement uses TRBV2 and TRBJ2-7, with unresolved D. The germline gives CDR1 SNHLY, CDR2 FYNNEI. The CDR3 runs to 14 residues. V was cut by 6 bases and J by 4 bases, with 16 bases left in between. CDR3 loop: CASRVEPAGYEQYF. DNA of the CDR3: TGTGCCAGCAGGGTCGAACCCGCCGGGTACGAGCAGTACTTC.

The chain is built from TRBV20-1 and TRBJ2-3; D not resolved. The germline CDR1 and CDR2 sequences are DFQATT and SNEGSKA (reference sequence). The CDR3 consists of 11 residues. V lost 7 bases and J 2 bases, leaving 7 bases between the germline ends. DNA for the CDR3: TGCAGTGTAGGTCACACAGATACGCAGTATTTT. Translating it yields CSVGHTDTQYF.

V gene TRBV29-1 combines with J gene TRBJ1-1; 7 bases agree with TRBD1. Germline CDR1 SQVTM, CDR2 ANQGSEA. This CDR3 spans 14 amino acids. J lost 5 bases, V lost 6 bases, and 12 bases had no gene match. DNA of the CDR3: TGCAGCGTGAGGGGGCTTTTTCGAGATACTGAAGCTTTCTTT. This translates into CSVRGLFRDTEAFF.